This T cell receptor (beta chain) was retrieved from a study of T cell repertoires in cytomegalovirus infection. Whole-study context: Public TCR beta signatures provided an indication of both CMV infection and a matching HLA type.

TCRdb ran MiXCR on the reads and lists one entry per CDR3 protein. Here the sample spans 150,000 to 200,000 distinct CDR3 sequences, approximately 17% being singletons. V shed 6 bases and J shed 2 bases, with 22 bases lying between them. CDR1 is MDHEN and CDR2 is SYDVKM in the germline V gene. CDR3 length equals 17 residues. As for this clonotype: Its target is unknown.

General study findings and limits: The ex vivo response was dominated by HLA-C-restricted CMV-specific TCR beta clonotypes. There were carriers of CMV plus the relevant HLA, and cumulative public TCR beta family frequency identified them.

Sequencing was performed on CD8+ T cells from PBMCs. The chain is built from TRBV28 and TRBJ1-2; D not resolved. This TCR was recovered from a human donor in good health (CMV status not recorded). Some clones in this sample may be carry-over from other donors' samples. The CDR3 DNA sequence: TGTGCCAGCAGCTCCCCCGGGCCGCCCACATCCAACTATGGCTACACCTTC. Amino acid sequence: CASSSPGPPTSNYGYTF.